These 16 T cell receptor beta chains share one sample of origin, sequenced in a study of vaccination and CD4 T cells after COVID-19 (dated by TCRdb to between 2022 and 2023). For these TCRs, the target antigens are not known. This specimen's treatment or condition label, per the study, means: 10-day PBMC culture with coronavirus spike peptide pools or control peptides (ViraFEST assay). Library creation used PCR. TCRdb shows the sequencer as Illumina iSeq 100. At the Johns Hopkins FTIC core, DNA from the cultured CD4+ T cells underwent TCR sequencing with the Oncomine TCR Beta short-read assay. TCRdb ran its own pipeline on the public reads, namely fastp trimming at Q25 and MiXCR clone calling, and kept in-frame beta chains. Each entry is one CDR3 protein sequence, shown with its most common DNA and genes. The sample yields tens of thousands of distinct CDR3 sequences; roughly two fifths were counted once. In total, the top ten clones hold approximately 10% of the sample.

Sequenced sample: CD4+ T cells from blood, cultured in vitro. The receptors shown here come from a human donor who had recovered from COVID-19.

The chain joins TRBV25-1 to TRBJ2-3, with a weak D call TRBD1 (5 bases). There are 15 residues in the CDR3. Germline CDR1 MGHDK, CDR2 SYGVNS. The ends were cut back, 4 bases at V and 6 bases at J, with 17 bases in the middle. CDR3 bases: TGTGCCAGCAGTGGATCTGGGGCCGGCGTTGATACGCAGTATTTT. As protein: CASSGSGAGVDTQYF.

The CDR3 nucleotides read TGTGCCAGCAGCTTAGACAGACCAAGCACAGATACGCAGTATTTT. Translated: CASSLDRPSTDTQYF. The genes are TRBV7-9 and TRBJ2-3; D uncertain. Germline assignment: CDR1 SEHNR and CDR2 FQNEAQ (reference sequence). This CDR3 has 15 residues. Trimming removed 1 base at V and 0 bases at J, with 8 bases between. Complete variable domain (other parts from reference TRBV7-9 and TRBJ2-3): DTGVSQNPRHKITKRGQNVTFRCDPISEHNRLYWYRQTLGQGPEFLTYFQNEAQLEKSRLLSDRFSAERPKGSFSTLEIQRTEQGDSAMYLCASSLDRPSTDTQYFGPGTRLTVL.

The V call is TRBV2, the J call TRBJ2-1; 7 bases fit TRBD2. Germline values: CDR1 SNHLY, CDR2 FYNNEI. The CDR3 sequence is 13 residues long. The junction had 7 bases not matched to a gene; V was cut back by 6 bases and J by 8 bases. Written as DNA, the CDR3 is TGTGCCAGCAGAACCGGGACTACTGATGAGCAGTTCTTC. Translation gives CASRTGTTDEQFF.

The chain carries TRBV6-1 and TRBJ1-5, with D tentatively TRBD1 (5 bases). V lost 6 bases and J 6 bases, leaving 24 bases between the germline ends. The CDR3 runs to 17 residues. Germline CDR1 MNHNS, CDR2 SASEGT. Here the CDR3 DNA reads TGTGCCAGCAGCCGGACACGGGAGGGTCTGGCTATTCAGCCCCAGCATTTT. It codes for CASSRTREGLAIQPQHF.

This clonotype has only a few counts. J is TRBJ2-3 and V is TRBV10-3; TRBD2 agrees at 9 bases. CDR3 length equals 15 residues. V shed 10 bases, J shed 0 bases, and the junction held 8 bases outside the gene matches. Germline lookup yields CDR1 ENHRY and CDR2 SYGVKD. CDR3 sequence reads: CATRRGGTSTDTQYF. CDR3 coding DNA: TGTGCCACCAGGCGGGGGGGCACTAGCACAGATACGCAGTATTTT.

This clonotype was found a few times. The chain couples TRBV27 to TRBJ2-7, with 7 positions matching TRBD1. CDR1 and CDR2 (germline): MNHEY, SMNVEV (reference sequence). V shed 2 bases, J shed 2 bases, and the junction held 6 bases outside the gene matches. This CDR3 is 15 amino acids long. The CDR3 DNA sequence: TGTGCCAGCAGTTTACCCGGGACAGCTGCCTACGAGCAGTACTTC. Its translation: CASSLPGTAAYEQYF.

The V and J genes are TRBV11-2 and TRBJ2-1, with 8 bases lining up with TRBD2. Germline CDR1 SGHAT, CDR2 FQNNGV. V lost 4 bases, J lost 2 bases, and 7 bases stayed unmatched. The CDR3 runs to 16 residues. The CDR3 here is CASSSGGEGPYNEQFF. The CDR3, as DNA: TGTGCCAGCAGCTCCGGGGGGGAGGGCCCCTACAATGAGCAGTTCTTC.

The J gene is TRBJ2-3, the V gene TRBV20-1; 12 bases are a match to TRBD2. CDR1 and CDR2 from the germline V gene are DFQATT and SNEGSKA (reference sequence). The CDR3 contains 15 residues. The ends lost 4 bases at V and 5 bases at J; junction bases unmatched: 7. CDR3 nucleotide sequence: TGCAGTGCTAAAGGACTAGCGGGGAACAAAGATACGCAGTATTTT. Amino acids: CSAKGLAGNKDTQYF.

This clonotype was recorded a few times. The V call is TRBV7-2, the J call TRBJ2-5, with TRBD1 matching 8 bases. Germline CDR1 SGHTA, CDR2 FQGNSA. The J segment lost 5 bases and the V segment lost 4 bases, leaving 18 bases of the junction unmatched. The CDR3 length is 18 residues. In DNA, the CDR3 is TGTGCCAGCAGCTCCTTAGGACCCCGGACAGGGATAGGTGAGACCCAGTACTTC. Protein sequence: CASSSLGPRTGIGETQYF.

This clonotype was picked up a small number of times. This chain uses TRBV11-2 with TRBJ2-2; D perhaps matches TRBD2 (7 bases). Germline V gene sequence: CDR1 SGHAT, CDR2 FQNNGV. This CDR3 region has 18 residues. V lost 1 base to trimming and J lost 3 bases, with 18 bases between them. Written as DNA, the CDR3 is TGTGCCAGCAGCTTAGGGGGACGTACGCGGGGGCACACCGGGGAGCTGTTTTTT. Encoded protein: CASSLGGRTRGHTGELFF. Full variable domain (missing parts from reference TRBV11-2 and TRBJ2-2): EAGVAQSPRYKIIEKRQSVAFWCNPISGHATLYWYQQILGQGPKLLIQFQNNGVVDDSQLPKDRFSAERLKGVDSTLKIQPAKLEDSAVYLCASSLGGRTRGHTGELFFGEGSRLTVL.

The chain is built from TRBV2 and TRBJ1-2, with TRBD1 identical over 9 bases. Germline loops: CDR1 SNHLY, CDR2 FYNNEI. The V segment lost 7 bases and the J segment 6 bases; nucleotides outside the gene matches: 6. There are 13 residues in the CDR3. The CDR3 DNA sequence: TGTGCCAGCACCGAGACAGGGGGGCATGGCTACACCTTC. Its translation is CASTETGGHGYTF.

This clonotype was seen only a few times. The rearrangement joins TRBV2 to TRBJ1-2, with 8 bases lining up with TRBD1. This CDR3 comprises 16 residues. Germline V gene data show CDR1 as SNHLY and CDR2 as FYNNEI. V shed 2 bases, J shed 8 bases, and the junction held 13 bases outside the gene matches. CDR3 loop: CASSEKSRQGLRGYTF. CDR3 nucleotide sequence: TGTGCCAGCAGTGAAAAGTCCCGACAGGGGCTACGGGGCTACACCTTC. Supplemented by reference TRBV2 and TRBJ1-2, the full variable domain reads EPEVTQTPSHQVTQMGQEVILRCVPISNHLYFYWYRQILGQKVEFLVSFYNNEISEKSEIFDDQFSVERPDGSNFTLKIRSTKLEDSAMYFCASSEKSRQGLRGYTFGSGTRLTVV.

This clonotype was seen a single time. The chain combines TRBV14 with TRBJ1-6; D remains ambiguous. The CDR3 extends over 15 amino acids. V lost 0 bases and J lost 9, with 12 bases in between. Germline V lookup: CDR1 SGHDN, CDR2 FVKESK. CDR3 region: CASSQDHPRASPLHF. Written as DNA, the CDR3 is TGTGCCAGCAGCCAAGATCACCCGCGAGCTTCACCCCTCCACTTT.

This clonotype came up a few times. V usage is TRBV6-1 and J usage is TRBJ1-4; tentative D call: TRBD1 (5 bases). The ends were cut back, 6 bases at V and 7 bases at J, with 15 bases in the middle. This CDR3 has 14 residues. Looked up from germline, CDR1 is MNHNS and CDR2 is SASEGT. The CDR3 nucleotides are TGTGCCAGCAGAACAGCCTCAGGGAGTGAAAAACTGTTTTTT. This sequence encodes CASRTASGSEKLFF.

The chain carries TRBV20-1 and TRBJ1-6; TRBD1 agrees at 7 bases. V lost 7 bases and J lost 7; bases outside the gene matches: 10. The germline V gene encodes CDR1 DFQATT and CDR2 SNEGSKA (reference sequence). This CDR3 has 14 residues. This CDR3 reads CSVAPGQLNSPLHF. The CDR3 DNA is TGCAGTGTTGCGCCGGGACAGCTAAATTCACCCCTCCACTTT.

The chain employs TRBV20-1 and TRBJ2-3; the match to TRBD2 covers 7 bases. Looked up from germline, CDR1 is DFQATT and CDR2 is SNEGSKA (reference sequence). The CDR3 sequence is 16 residues long. The J segment lost 1 base and the V segment lost 0 bases, leaving 7 bases of the junction unmatched. The CDR3 region has the DNA TGCAGTGCTAGAGATCTGAGTCGGGGGGGCACAGATACGCAGTATTTT. Encoded protein: CSARDLSRGGTDTQYF.